These 15 T cell receptor beta chains were all obtained from the same sample, sequenced in a study of shared clonotypes between healthy human individuals. Method: immunoSEQ multiplex PCR; TCRdb's copy keeps in-frame clones and lacks some. The profile shows 950,000 to 1,100,000 clones, 78% of them singletons. The source material was memory CD4+ T cells from PBMCs. The subset is: CD45RA-negative fraction. These TCRs come from a man between 18 and 35 years old in good health. Some clones in this sample may be carry-over from other donors' samples.

The J gene is TRBJ2-5, the V gene TRBV7-2; 7 bases map to TRBD1. The germline gives CDR1 SGHTA, CDR2 FQGNSA. This CDR3 has 14 amino acids. The V and J ends lost 5 bases and 3 bases, in that order; junction bases with no gene match: 6. The CDR3 is CASSPDRVKETQYF. CDR3 nucleotides: TGTGCCAGCAGCCCCGACAGGGTAAAAGAGACCCAGTACTTC.

This chain uses TRBV11-1 with TRBJ2-3, with TRBD1 matching 8 bases. V gave up 5 bases and J gave up 2 bases; unmatched junction bases: 3. The CDR3 runs 14 residues. Germline loops: CDR1 SGHAT, CDR2 FQDESV (reference sequence). Here the CDR3 reads CASSQDRDTDTQYF. Here the CDR3 DNA reads TGTGCCAGCAGCCAGGACAGGGACACAGATACGCAGTATTTT.

This sequence joins TRBV7-2 and TRBJ2-7; D gene unclear. Per germline, CDR1 SGHTA and CDR2 FQGNSA. This CDR3 contains 13 residues. With 5 bases removed from V and 2 bases from J, the gap between germline ends came to 10 bases. In DNA, the CDR3 is TGTGCCAGCAGCCGAGACGGTACCTACGAGCAGTACTTC. It is translated as CASSRDGTYEQYF.

This chain connects TRBV4-2 to TRBJ2-2; 10 positions match TRBD2. V trimming: 2 bases; J trimming: 3 bases; junction bases outside the gene matches: 3. Germline V gives CDR1 LGHNA, CDR2 YNFKEQ. The CDR3 is made up of 16 amino acids. The CDR3 reads CASSQRLAGDTGELFF. As DNA, the CDR3 is TGTGCCAGCAGCCAACGCCTAGCGGGAGACACCGGGGAGCTGTTTTTT.

CDR3 region: CASHLQGMNTEAFF. CDR3 DNA sequence: TGTGCCAGTCACCTACAGGGGATGAACACTGAAGCTTTCTTT. The chain links TRBV19 to TRBJ1-1; 7 positions agree with TRBD1. CDR3 length equals 14 residues. From germline, CDR1 is LNHDA and CDR2 SQIVND (reference sequence). V was clipped by 8 bases and J by 0 bases; unmatched bases: 6.

This sequence joins TRBV6-5 and TRBJ1-1; tentative D call: TRBD1 (5 bases). The V gene's germline CDR1 is MNHEY and CDR2 SVGAGI. This CDR3 has 13 residues. V shed 6 bases and J shed 0 bases, with 8 bases lying between them. CDR3: CASRDTVNTEAFF. The DNA for the CDR3 is TGTGCCAGCAGGGACACAGTGAACACTGAAGCTTTCTTT.

V gene TRBV5-1 combines with J gene TRBJ2-7, with 13 bases that match TRBD2. Germline V CDR1 and CDR2: SGHRS, YFSETQ. The CDR3 is 17 amino acids. After removal of 0 bases from V and 5 bases from J, the junction contained 8 bases not matched to a gene. CDR3 DNA: TGCGCCAGCAGCTTGGTGCCCGGACTAGCGGGAGAGGACGAGCAGTACTTC. It codes for CASSLVPGLAGEDEQYF.

The gene calls are TRBV5-1 and TRBJ2-3, with 7 nucleotides matching TRBD1. The CDR3 loop spans 15 amino acids. The V segment lost 3 bases and the J segment 0 bases; nucleotides outside the gene matches: 4. Looked up from germline, CDR1 is SGHRS and CDR2 is YFSETQ. CDR3 sequence (DNA): TGCGCCAGCAGCTCTCAGACAGGGAGCACAGATACGCAGTATTTT. Its protein is CASSSQTGSTDTQYF. The full variable domain, with the rest looked up from reference TRBV5-1 and TRBJ2-3, is KAGVTQTPRYLIKTRGQQVTLSCSPISGHRSVSWYQQTPGQGLQFLFEYFSETQRNKGNFPGRFSGRQFSNSRSEMNVSTLELGDSALYLCASSSQTGSTDTQYFGPGTRLTVL.

The CDR3 DNA is TGTGCCAGCAGTTACCATCCGGGACGGAGATATGGCTACACCTTC. As protein: CASSYHPGRRYGYTF. The chain has TRBV6-7 and TRBJ1-2, with D possibly matching TRBD1 (5 bases). TRBV6-7 falls under the ORF class, with uncertain function. The V gene lost 2 bases and the J gene lost 5 bases, with 15 bases spanning the gap. The CDR3 runs 15 residues.

This clone was observed once. The chain combines TRBV28 with TRBJ1-3; D is ambiguous. CDR3 length: 12 amino acids. Germline-derived CDR1 and CDR2 are MDHEN and SYDVKM. V was cut by 5 bases and J by 10 bases, with 12 bases left in between. The CDR3 protein is CASSPRARTIYF. In DNA form, the CDR3 reads TGTGCCAGCAGTCCTCGGGCCCGGACCATATATTTT.

This clone was seen once. A single base separates this from a much larger clone, so it may be a read error. In the same sample, other DNA sequences code for this CDR3. The chain recombines TRBV5-1 with TRBJ2-1, with 8 positions matching TRBD1. V shed 0 bases and J 8 bases; nucleotides not matched to a gene: 7. The CDR3 has 15 residues. Germline CDR1 and CDR2: SGHRS and YFSETQ. CDR3 nucleotides: TGCGCCAGCAGCTTGGCGGGGACAGGAGTCTATGAGCAGTTCTTC. Protein product: CASSLAGTGVYEQFF.

Details on this clone: Mismatch with germline at one junction end may stem from a read error. This chain links TRBV4-2 with TRBJ2-3; D remains ambiguous. Germline loops: CDR1 LGHNA, CDR2 YNFKEQ. The CDR3 loop spans 16 amino acids. CDR3 residues: CASSQDWSAATDTRYF. The CDR3 DNA reads as TGTGCCAGCAGCCAAGATTGGTCGGCGGCCACAGATACGCGGTATTTT.

V usage is TRBV7-2 and J usage is TRBJ2-5; D could derive from TRBD1 or TRBD2 (5 bases each). The length of the CDR3 is 16 residues. Trimming took 1 base from V and 5 from J, leaving 17 bases between them. The germline CDR1 and CDR2 sequences are SGHTA and FQGNSA. The CDR3 sequence: CASSLGYGATGETQYF. The CDR3 nucleotides read TGTGCCAGCAGCTTAGGATACGGGGCGACGGGGGAGACCCAGTACTTC.

A word on this clone: Germline is not matched at one junction end, which may reflect a read error. The V and J genes are TRBV10-3 and TRBJ1-2; maybe TRBD1 (5 bases). CDR3 length: 16 amino acids. Germline V gene sequence: CDR1 ENHRY, CDR2 SYGVKD. The CDR3 DNA reads TGTGCCAGCAGTGAAGCAGGACGCAGGGCAGACTATGGCTACACCTTC. Its protein is CASSEAGRRADYGYTF.

The gene calls are TRBV10-3 and TRBJ2-1, with a possible D match to TRBD2 (7 bases). V gave up 0 bases and J gave up 4 bases, with 16 bases separating them. Germline assignment: CDR1 ENHRY and CDR2 SYGVKD. The CDR3 runs 17 residues. This CDR3 is CAISESSRGGAYNEQFF. CDR3 bases: TGTGCCATCAGTGAGTCGAGTAGGGGGGGCGCGTACAATGAGCAGTTCTTC.